Listed below are T cell receptor beta chains from one sample, sequenced in a study of shared T cell receptors in the human thymus. The method was immunoSEQ multiplex PCR; TCRdb's version includes in-frame clones alone and lacks a portion of them. The data show 630,000 or so clones, with 70% to 90% seen just once and over 0.008% held by the top ten. The data also belong to a second study, concerning human thymus T cells.

The sequencing input was thymocytes. The receptors here all came from a boy younger than two with a congenital heart defect. CDR3s include the opening cysteine and the closing phenylalanine or tryptophan. Each record gives: clone size, V gene, D gene, J gene, CDR3 DNA, CDR3 protein. The D gene is left open where the match is weak. Some rows have no size entry. The others give once, few or many, or a class for an expanded clone.

once	TRBV29-1	-	TRBJ2-1	TGCAGCGTTGGTAGAGACAATGAGCAGTTCTTC	CSVGRDNEQFF
-	TRBV28	TRBD1	TRBJ1-4	TGTGCCAGCAGTATCTACCGGGACAGGGAGTGCACTAATGAAAAACTGTTTTTT	CASSIYRDRECTNEKLFF
-	TRBV29-1	-	TRBJ2-3	TGCAGCGTTGCGCGGGGTAGCACAGATACGCAGTATTTT	CSVARGSTDTQYF
-	TRBV30	-	TRBJ2-7	TGTGCCTGGAGTGTTCAGGTGGCCTACGAGCAGTACTTC	CAWSVQVAYEQYF
-	TRBV7-2	-	TRBJ2-7	TGTGCCAGCAGCTTGGTCACTAGCTCCTACGAGCAGTACTTC	CASSLVTSSYEQYF
-	TRBV4-3	TRBD1	TRBJ1-4	TGCGCCAGCAGCACGACAGGGGGGGAAAAACTGTTTTTT	CASSTTGGEKLFF
-	TRBV7-8	-	TRBJ1-5	TGTGCCAGCAGCTTAAGGCCCCAGGGTGGGAATCAGCCCCAGCATTTT	CASSLRPQGGNQPQHF
-	TRBV7-9	-	TRBJ1-6	TGTGCCAGCAGCTCGGGGAGCTCCTATAATTCACCCCTCCACTTT	CASSSGSSYNSPLHF
few	TRBV6-1	TRBD1	TRBJ1-4	TGTGCCAGCAGTGAAACCCGACAGGGGAGGGAAAAACTGTTTTTT	CASSETRQGREKLFF
-	TRBV18	-	TRBJ1-5	TGTGCCAGCTCACCAGACAGGCGGAATCAGCCCCAGCATTTT	CASSPDRRNQPQHF
-	TRBV28	TRBD2	TRBJ2-1	TGTGCCAGCAGTTTATCCCTAGCGGGGGAGAGCTCCTACAATGAGCAGTTCTTC	CASSLSLAGESSYNEQFF
-	TRBV28	-	TRBJ1-2	TGTGCCAGCAGTTTAGACGTCAGGCGGGGATATGGCTACACCTTC	CASSLDVRRGYGYTF